The present T cell receptor (beta chain) was sequenced within a study of T cell changes during pregnancy in multiple sclerosis. The repertoire was sequenced with immunoSEQ multiplex PCR; TCRdb's copy has only in-frame clones and lacks some. The repertoire holds 60,000 to 70,000 clones, with 90% to 95% as singletons. Trimming removed 4 bases at V and 9 bases at J, with 13 bases between. Germline lookup yields CDR1 LGHNA and CDR2 YNFKEQ. CDR3 length: 12 amino acids. The input for sequencing was peripheral blood, taken in the third trimester of pregnancy. The chain joins TRBV4-2 to TRBJ2-7; D unclear. This clonotype was obtained from a female donor in good health, enrolled as a control in a pregnancy study. The CDR3 nucleotides read TGTGCCAGCAGCCCGAGTGAGTCGAGGCAGTACTTC. It encodes CASSPSESRQYF.